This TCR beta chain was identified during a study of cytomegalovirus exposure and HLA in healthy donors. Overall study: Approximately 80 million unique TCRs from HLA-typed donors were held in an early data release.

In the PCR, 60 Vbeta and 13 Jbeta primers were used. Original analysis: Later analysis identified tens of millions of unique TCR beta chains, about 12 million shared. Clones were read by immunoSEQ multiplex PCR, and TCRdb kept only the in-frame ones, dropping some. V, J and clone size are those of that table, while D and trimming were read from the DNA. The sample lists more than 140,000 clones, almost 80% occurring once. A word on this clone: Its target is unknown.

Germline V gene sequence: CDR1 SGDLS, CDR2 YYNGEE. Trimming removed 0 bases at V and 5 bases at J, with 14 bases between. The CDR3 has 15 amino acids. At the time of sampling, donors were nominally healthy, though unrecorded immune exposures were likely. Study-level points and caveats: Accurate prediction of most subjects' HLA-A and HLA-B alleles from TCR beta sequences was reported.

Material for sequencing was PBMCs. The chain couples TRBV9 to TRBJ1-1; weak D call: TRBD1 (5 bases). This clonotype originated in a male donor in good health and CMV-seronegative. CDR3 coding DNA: TGTGCCAGCAGCGTAGTTGGGGACGGGAGTACTGAAGCTTTCTTT. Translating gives CASSVVGDGSTEAFF.